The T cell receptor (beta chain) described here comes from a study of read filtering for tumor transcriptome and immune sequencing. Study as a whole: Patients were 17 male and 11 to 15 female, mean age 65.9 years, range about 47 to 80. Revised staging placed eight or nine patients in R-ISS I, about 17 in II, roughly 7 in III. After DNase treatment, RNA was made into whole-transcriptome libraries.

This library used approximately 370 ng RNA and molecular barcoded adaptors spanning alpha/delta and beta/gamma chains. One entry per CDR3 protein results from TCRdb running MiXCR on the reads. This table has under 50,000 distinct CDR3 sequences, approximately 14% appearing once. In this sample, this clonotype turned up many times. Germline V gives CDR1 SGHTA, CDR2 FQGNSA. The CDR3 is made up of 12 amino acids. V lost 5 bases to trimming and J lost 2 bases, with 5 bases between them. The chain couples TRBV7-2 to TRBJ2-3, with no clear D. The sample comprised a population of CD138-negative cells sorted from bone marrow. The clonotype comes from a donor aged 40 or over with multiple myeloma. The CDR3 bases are TGTGCCAGCAGCCCGGACACAGATACGCAGTATTTT. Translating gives CASSPDTDTQYF.